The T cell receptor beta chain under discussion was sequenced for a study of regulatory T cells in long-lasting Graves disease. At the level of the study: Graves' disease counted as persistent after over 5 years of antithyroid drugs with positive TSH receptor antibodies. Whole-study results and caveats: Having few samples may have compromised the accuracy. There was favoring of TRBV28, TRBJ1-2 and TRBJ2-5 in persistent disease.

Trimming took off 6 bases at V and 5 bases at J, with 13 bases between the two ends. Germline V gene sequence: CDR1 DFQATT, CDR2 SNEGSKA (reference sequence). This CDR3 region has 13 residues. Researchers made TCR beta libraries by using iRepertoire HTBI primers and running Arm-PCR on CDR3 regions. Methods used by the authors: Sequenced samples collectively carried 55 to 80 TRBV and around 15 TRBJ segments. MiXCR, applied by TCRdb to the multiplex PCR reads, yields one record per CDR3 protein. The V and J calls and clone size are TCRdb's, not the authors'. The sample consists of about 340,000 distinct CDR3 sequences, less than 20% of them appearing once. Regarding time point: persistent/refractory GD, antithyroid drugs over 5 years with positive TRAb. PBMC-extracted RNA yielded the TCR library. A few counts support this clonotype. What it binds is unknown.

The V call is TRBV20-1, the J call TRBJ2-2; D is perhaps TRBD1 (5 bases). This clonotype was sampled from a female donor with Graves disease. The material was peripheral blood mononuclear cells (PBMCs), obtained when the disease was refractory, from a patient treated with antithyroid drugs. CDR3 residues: CSAPLQGTGELFF. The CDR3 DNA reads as TGCAGTGCCCCGTTGCAGGGAACCGGGGAGCTGTTTTTT.